These T cell receptor beta chains were read from a single sample in a study of T cell responses to AZD1222 COVID-19 vaccine. Clones were read by immunoSEQ multiplex PCR, and TCRdb kept only the in-frame ones, dropping some. The data hold some 150,000 clones, with 85% to 90% observed a single time. Sequenced here: peripheral blood, sampled 28 days after the second AZD1222 dose. The receptors shown here come from an adult who received the AZD1222 COVID-19 vaccine. CDR3s include the opening cysteine and the closing phenylalanine or tryptophan. The D gene is left open where the match is weak. A row's size may be missing; if present it is once, few, many or a size class.

>14|NA|NA|TRBV30|TRBJ1-1
TGTGCCTGGAGTGGGCCAGTGAGATATGCTGAAGCTTTCTTT
CAWSGPVRYAEAFF
>15|once|NA|TRBV27|TRBJ1-3
TGTGCCAGCAGTCGCAGGGCGAGCTCTGGAAACACCATATATTTT
CASSRRASSGNTIYF
>13|NA|NA|TRBV5-1|TRBJ2-5
TGCGCCAGCAGCTTACAGACCCAAGAGACCCAGTACTTC
CASSLQTQETQYF
>13|NA|NA|TRBV5-4|TRBJ2-7
TGTGCCAGCAGCTTGGGGTCCTCCTACGAGCAGTACTTC
CASSLGSSYEQYF
>14|NA|NA|TRBV3-1/TRBV3-2|TRBJ1-2
TGTGCCAGCAGCCAAAACTGGGGCACCTATGGCTACACCTTC
CASSQNWGTYGYTF
>14|NA|NA|TRBV5-1|TRBJ1-6
TGCGCCAGCAGCTTGGTAGGGACCAATTCACCCCTCCACTTT
CASSLVGTNSPLHF
>15|NA|TRBD1|TRBV13|TRBJ1-4
TGTGCCAGCAGCTTACAACAGGGGCGGAATGAAAAACTGTTTTTT
CASSLQQGRNEKLFF
>13|NA|NA|TRBV4-3|TRBJ1-5
TGCGCCAGCAGCCAAGATCGACTGAGCAGCCAGCATTTT
CASSQDRLSSQHF
>16|NA|NA|TRBV5-1|TRBJ2-1
TGCGCCAGCAGCTTGGGAGTAAGCACTCCCACCAATGAGCAGTTCTTC
CASSLGVSTPTNEQFF
>14|NA|NA|TRBV6-1|TRBJ1-1
TGTGCCAGCAGTGAGCCGGGTCTGAACACTGAAGCTTTCTTT
CASSEPGLNTEAFF
>14|NA|NA|TRBV19|TRBJ2-4
TGTGCCAGTAGTACTCATGGACTTAAAAACATTCAGTACTTC
CASSTHGLKNIQYF
>13|NA|NA|TRBV2|TRBJ1-4
TGTGCCAGCAGGGGACCTCCCGATGAAAAACTGTTTTTT
CASRGPPDEKLFF
>14|NA|TRBD1|TRBV13|TRBJ1-1
TGTGCCAGCAGCCTACAGGGGGCAGGTACTGAAGCTTTCTTT
CASSLQGAGTEAFF
>13|NA|NA|TRBV7-2|TRBJ1-5
TGTGCCAGCAGCTTGAGGATGAATCAGCCCCAGCATTTT
CASSLRMNQPQHF
>15|NA|TRBD1|TRBV6-6|TRBJ1-2
TGTGCCAGCAGTACCCGGGACAGGGGTTTAGGTGGCTACACCTTC
CASSTRDRGLGGYTF
>17|NA|TRBD1|TRBV10-3|TRBJ1-3
TGTGCCATCAGTGAGTCAATCGGGACAGCCAAGGGAAACACCATATATTTT
CAISESIGTAKGNTIYF
>15|NA|TRBD1|TRBV6-4|TRBJ1-5
TGTGCCAGCAGGAAACAGGGGCTGAGCAATCAGCCCCAGCATTTT
CASRKQGLSNQPQHF
>12|NA|NA|TRBV19|TRBJ1-2
TGTGCCAGTAGTTCCGACAGCTATGGCTACACCTTC
CASSSDSYGYTF
>14|NA|NA|TRBV3-1/TRBV3-2|TRBJ1-2
TGTGCCAGCAGCCAAGGGGACAACCCCTATGGCTACACCTTC
CASSQGDNPYGYTF
>13|NA|NA|TRBV19|TRBJ1-5
TGTGCCAGTAGATTCGACACCTATCAGCCCCAGCATTTT
CASRFDTYQPQHF